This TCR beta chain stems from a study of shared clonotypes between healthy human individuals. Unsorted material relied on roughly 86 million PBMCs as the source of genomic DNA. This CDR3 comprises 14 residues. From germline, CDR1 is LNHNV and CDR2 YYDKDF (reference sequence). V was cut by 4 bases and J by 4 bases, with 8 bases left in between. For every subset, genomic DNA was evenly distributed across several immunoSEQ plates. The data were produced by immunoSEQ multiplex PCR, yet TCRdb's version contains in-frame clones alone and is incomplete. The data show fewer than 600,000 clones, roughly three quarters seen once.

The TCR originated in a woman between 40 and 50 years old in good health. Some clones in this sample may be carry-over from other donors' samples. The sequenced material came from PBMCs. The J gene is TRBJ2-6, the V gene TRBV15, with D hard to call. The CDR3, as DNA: TGTGCCACCAGCACAGATCTGGGGGCCAACGTCCTGACTTTC. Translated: CATSTDLGANVLTF.